This T cell receptor beta chain was identified in a study of early T cells in non-severe SARS-CoV-2 infection. In the study overall: The sequenced material was bulk RNA from unsorted whole blood, and its chains were unpaired. Study-level findings and limits: VDJdb matching skewed toward anti-spike CD8 responses, missing private and CD4 specificities.

Deletions cut 4 bases from V and 0 bases from J, with 13 bases between. The CDR3 has 15 residues. In germline, CDR1 is MGHRA, CDR2 YSYEKL. This clonotype was seen repeatedly, ten times or more. Its antigen is unknown. Researchers attached unique molecular identifiers to individual cDNA molecules. TCRdb reprocessed the 5' RACE reads with MiXCR, giving one entry per CDR3 protein. This table holds under 30,000 distinct CDR3 sequences, roughly 4.2% found once. Material: whole blood. The chain couples TRBV4-1 to TRBJ2-7; D tentatively fits TRBD1 or TRBD2 (5 bases each). The sequence came from an adult who was a healthcare worker with PCR-confirmed SARS-CoV-2 infection or an uninfected control (not recorded which). As DNA, the CDR3 is TGCGCCAGCAGCCCACCTTTGGGACCCTCCTACGAGCAGTACTTC. As protein: CASSPPLGPSYEQYF.